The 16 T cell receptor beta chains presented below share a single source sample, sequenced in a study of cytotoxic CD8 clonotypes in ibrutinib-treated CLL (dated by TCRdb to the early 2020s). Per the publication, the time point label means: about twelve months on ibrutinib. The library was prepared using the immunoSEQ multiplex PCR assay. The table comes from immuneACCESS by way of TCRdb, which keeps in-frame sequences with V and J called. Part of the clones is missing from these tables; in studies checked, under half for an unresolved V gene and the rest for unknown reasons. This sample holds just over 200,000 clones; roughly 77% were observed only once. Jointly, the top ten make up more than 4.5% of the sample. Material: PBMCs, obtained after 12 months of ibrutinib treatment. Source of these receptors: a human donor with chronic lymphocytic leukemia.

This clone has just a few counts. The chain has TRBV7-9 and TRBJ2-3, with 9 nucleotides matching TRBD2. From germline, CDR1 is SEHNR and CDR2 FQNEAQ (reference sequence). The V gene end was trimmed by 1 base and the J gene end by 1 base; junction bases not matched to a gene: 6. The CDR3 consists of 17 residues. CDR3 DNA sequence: TGTGCCAGCAGCTTAGGGGCTAGCGGGGAACGCACAGATACGCAGTATTTT. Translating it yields CASSLGASGERTDTQYF. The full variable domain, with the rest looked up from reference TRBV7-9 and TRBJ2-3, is DTGVSQNPRHKITKRGQNVTFRCDPISEHNRLYWYRQTLGQGPEFLTYFQNEAQLEKSRLLSDRFSAERPKGSFSTLEIQRTEQGDSAMYLCASSLGASGERTDTQYFGPGTRLTVL.

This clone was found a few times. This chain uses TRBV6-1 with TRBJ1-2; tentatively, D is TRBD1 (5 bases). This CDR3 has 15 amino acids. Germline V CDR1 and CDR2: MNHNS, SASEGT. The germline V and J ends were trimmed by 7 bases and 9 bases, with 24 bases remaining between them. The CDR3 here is CASTERAEGLRSYTF. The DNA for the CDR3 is TGTGCCAGCACCGAGCGGGCGGAGGGGCTTAGGAGCTACACCTTC.

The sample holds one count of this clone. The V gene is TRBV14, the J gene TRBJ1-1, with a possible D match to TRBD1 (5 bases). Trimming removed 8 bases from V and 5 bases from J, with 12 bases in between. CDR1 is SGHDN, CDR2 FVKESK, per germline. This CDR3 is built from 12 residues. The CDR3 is CASGGQRTEAFF. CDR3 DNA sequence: TGTGCCAGCGGGGGTCAAAGAACTGAAGCTTTCTTT.

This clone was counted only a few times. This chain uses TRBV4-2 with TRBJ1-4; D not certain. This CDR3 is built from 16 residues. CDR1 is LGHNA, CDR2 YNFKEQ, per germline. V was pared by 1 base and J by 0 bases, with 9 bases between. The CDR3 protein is CASSQGTGATNEKLFF. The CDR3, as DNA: TGTGCCAGCAGCCAAGGTACCGGCGCAACTAATGAAAAACTGTTTTTT.

CDR3 sequence reads: CASSSQGVNTEAFF. The CDR3 nucleotides read TGTGCCAGCAGCTCTCAGGGGGTGAACACTGAAGCTTTCTTT. The genes are TRBV7-9 and TRBJ1-1; TRBD1 aligns across 7 bases. Trimming removed 4 bases from V and 0 bases from J; junction bases left unmatched: 2. The CDR3 has 14 amino acids. Germline assignment: CDR1 SEHNR and CDR2 FQNEAQ (reference sequence).

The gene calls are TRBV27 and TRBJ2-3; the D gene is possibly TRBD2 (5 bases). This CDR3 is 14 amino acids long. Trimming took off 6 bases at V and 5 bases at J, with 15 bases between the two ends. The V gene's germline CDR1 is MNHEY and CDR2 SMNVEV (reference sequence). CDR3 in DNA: TGTGCCAGCAGAGAAGACGGACTTGAAGATACGCAGTATTTT. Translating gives CASREDGLEDTQYF.

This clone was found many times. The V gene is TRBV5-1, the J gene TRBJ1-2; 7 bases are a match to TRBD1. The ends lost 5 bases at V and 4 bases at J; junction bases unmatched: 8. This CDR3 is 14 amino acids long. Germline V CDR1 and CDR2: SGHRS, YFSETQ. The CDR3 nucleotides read TGCGCCAGCAGTCGTGACGGGACAGCCTATGGCTACACCTTC. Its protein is CASSRDGTAYGYTF. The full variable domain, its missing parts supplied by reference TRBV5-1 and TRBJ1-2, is KAGVTQTPRYLIKTRGQQVTLSCSPISGHRSVSWYQQTPGQGLQFLFEYFSETQRNKGNFPGRFSGRQFSNSRSEMNVSTLELGDSALYLCASSRDGTAYGYTFGSGTRLTVV.

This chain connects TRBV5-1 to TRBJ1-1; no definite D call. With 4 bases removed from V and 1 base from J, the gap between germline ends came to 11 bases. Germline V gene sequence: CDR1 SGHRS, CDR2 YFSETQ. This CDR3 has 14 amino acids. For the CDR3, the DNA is TGCGCCAGCAGCACCCCGCTCGGGAACACTGAAGCTTTCTTT. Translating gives CASSTPLGNTEAFF.

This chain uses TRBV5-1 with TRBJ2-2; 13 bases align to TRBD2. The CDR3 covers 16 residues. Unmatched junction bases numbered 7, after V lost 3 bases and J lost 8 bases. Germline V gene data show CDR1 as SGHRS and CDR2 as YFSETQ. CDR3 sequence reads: CASSSLLAGGQGELFF. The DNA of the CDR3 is TGCGCCAGCAGCTCACTACTAGCGGGAGGGCAAGGGGAGCTGTTTTTT.

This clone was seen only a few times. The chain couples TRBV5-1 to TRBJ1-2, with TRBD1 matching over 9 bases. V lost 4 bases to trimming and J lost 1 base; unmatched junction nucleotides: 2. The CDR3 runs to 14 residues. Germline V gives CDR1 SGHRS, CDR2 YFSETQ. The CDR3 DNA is TGCGCCAGCAGCCCGGACAGGGGTAACTATGGCTACACCTTC. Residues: CASSPDRGNYGYTF.

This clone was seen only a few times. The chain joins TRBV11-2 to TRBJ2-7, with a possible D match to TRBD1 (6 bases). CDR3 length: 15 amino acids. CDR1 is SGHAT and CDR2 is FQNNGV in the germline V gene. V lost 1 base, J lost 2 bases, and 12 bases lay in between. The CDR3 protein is CASSLGAGAAYEQYF. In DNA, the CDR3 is TGTGCCAGCAGCTTAGGGGCAGGGGCCGCCTACGAGCAGTACTTC.

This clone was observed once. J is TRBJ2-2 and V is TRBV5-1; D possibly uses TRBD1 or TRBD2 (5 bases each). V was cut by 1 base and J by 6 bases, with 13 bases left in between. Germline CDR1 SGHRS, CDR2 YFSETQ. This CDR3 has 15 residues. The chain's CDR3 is CASSLSAGSSGELFF. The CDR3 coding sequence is TGCGCCAGCAGCTTGTCTGCAGGGAGTTCCGGGGAGCTGTTTTTT.

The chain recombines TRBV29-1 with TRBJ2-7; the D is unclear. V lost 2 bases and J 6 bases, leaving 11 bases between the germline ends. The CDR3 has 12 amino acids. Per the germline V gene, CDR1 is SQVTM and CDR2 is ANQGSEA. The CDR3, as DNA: TGCAGCGTTGAAACATACAAGGGCGAGCAGTACTTC. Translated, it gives CSVETYKGEQYF.

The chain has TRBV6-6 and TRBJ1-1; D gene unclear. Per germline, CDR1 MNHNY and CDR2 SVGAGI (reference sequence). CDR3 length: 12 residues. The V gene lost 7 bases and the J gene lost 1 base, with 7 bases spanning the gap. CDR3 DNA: TGTGCCAGCATTAGCAGGAACACTGAAGCTTTCTTT. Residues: CASISRNTEAFF.

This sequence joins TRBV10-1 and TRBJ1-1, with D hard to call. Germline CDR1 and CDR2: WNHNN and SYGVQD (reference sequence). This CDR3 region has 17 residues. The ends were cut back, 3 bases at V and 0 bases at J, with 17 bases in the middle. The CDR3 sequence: CASSELPQAGLNTEAFF. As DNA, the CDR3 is TGCGCCAGCAGTGAATTGCCGCAGGCTGGGTTGAACACTGAAGCTTTCTTT.

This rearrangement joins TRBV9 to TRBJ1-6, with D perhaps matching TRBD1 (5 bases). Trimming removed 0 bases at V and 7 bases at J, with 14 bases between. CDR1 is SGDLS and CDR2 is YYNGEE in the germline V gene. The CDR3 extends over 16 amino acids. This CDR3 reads CASSVGIGATNSPLHF. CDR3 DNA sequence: TGTGCCAGCAGCGTAGGGATAGGGGCCACGAATTCACCCCTCCACTTT.